This TCR beta chain was identified in a study of PD-1 blockade in classical Hodgkin lymphoma. TCRdb's table, derived via immunoSEQ multiplex PCR, lists solely in-frame clones and lacks some. The data hold tens of thousands of clones, with around 76% observed a single time. Stated time point: cycle 4 day 1 (C4D1), after about 6 weeks of nivolumab. No patient escaped relapse after autologous stem cell transplantation, and brentuximab vedotin exposure varied. The V gene's germline CDR1 is MNHNS and CDR2 SASEGT. After removal of 2 bases from V and 4 bases from J, the junction contained 9 bases not matched to a gene. The CDR3 contains 16 residues.

The chain uses TRBV6-1 and TRBJ1-2; 8 bases align to TRBD1. The clonotype comes from a human donor with classical Hodgkin lymphoma. The sequenced sample was peripheral blood mononuclear cells (PBMCs), obtained before the fourth cycle of nivolumab. CDR3 sequence reads: CASSEPGQGGGYGYTF. The CDR3 region has the DNA TGTGCCAGCAGTGAACCCGGACAGGGAGGAGGCTATGGCTACACCTTC.